A selection of T cell receptor beta chains follows, all from one sample in a study of cytomegalovirus exposure and HLA in healthy donors. Sequencing was performed with immunoSEQ multiplex PCR; in TCRdb, only in-frame clones are kept and a portion is missing. The sample holds around 140,000 clones, 65% to 85% seen once. The sequenced sample consisted of PBMCs. Receptor source: a man younger than 45 in good health and CMV-seronegative. The CDR3 runs from the conserved cysteine through the conserved F or W. D genes are given only for firm matches. Clone size is given for some rows only: seen once, a few or many times, or a class if the clone is expanded.

>.|.|TRBV2|TRBJ2-5
CASVMYQETQYF
TGTGCCAGCGTAATGTACCAAGAGACCCAGTACTTC
>.|TRBD1|TRBV10-3|TRBJ2-7
CAISTKTGRSYEQYF
TGTGCCATCAGCACGAAGACAGGGCGCTCCTACGAGCAGTACTTC
>few|.|TRBV28|TRBJ2-4
CASSLGQIAKNIQYF
TGTGCCAGCAGTTTAGGACAGATAGCCAAAAACATTCAGTACTTC
>.|TRBD2|TRBV19|TRBJ2-7
CASSSGRAHEQYF
TGTGCCAGTTCTAGCGGAAGGGCCCACGAGCAGTACTTC
>.|TRBD1|TRBV27|TRBJ1-5
CASGSGQGANQPQHF
TGTGCCAGCGGGTCAGGACAGGGGGCTAATCAGCCCCAGCATTTT
>.|TRBD1|TRBV28|TRBJ1-3
CASSSRGSGSGNTIYF
TGTGCCAGCAGTTCCAGGGGGTCAGGCTCTGGAAACACCATATATTTT
>.|.|TRBV28|TRBJ1-3
CASSIALSGNTIYF
TGTGCCAGTTCCATAGCTCTCTCTGGAAACACCATATATTTT
>.|TRBD1|TRBV7-3|TRBJ2-3
CASSLRGQGARADTQYF
TGTGCCAGCAGCCTACGGGGACAGGGGGCAAGGGCAGATACGCAGTATTTT
>.|.|TRBV14|TRBJ1-1
CASSQVPGKETEAFF
TGTGCCAGCAGCCAAGTTCCAGGGAAGGAAACTGAAGCTTTCTTT
>.|.|TRBV6-1|TRBJ2-2
CASTLRAGELFF
TGTGCCAGCACCCTCCGAGCCGGGGAGCTGTTTTTT
>.|TRBD1|TRBV2|TRBJ1-5
CAAGGTNQPQHF
TGTGCAGCAGGGGGTACCAATCAGCCCCAGCATTTT